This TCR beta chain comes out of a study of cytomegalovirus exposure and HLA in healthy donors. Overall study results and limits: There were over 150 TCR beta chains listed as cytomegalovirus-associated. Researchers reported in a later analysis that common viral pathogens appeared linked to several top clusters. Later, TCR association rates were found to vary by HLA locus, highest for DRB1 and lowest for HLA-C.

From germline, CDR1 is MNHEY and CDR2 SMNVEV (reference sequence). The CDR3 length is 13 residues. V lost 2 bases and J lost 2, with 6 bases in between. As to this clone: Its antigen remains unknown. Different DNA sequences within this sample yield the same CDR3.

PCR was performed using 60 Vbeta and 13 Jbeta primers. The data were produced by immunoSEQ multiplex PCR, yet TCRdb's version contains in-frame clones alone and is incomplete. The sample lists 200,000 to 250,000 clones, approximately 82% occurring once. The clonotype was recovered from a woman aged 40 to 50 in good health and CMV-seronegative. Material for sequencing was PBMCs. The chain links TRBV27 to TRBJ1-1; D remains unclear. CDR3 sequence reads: CASSLGLNTEAFF. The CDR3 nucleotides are TGTGCCAGCAGTTTAGGGCTAAACACTGAAGCTTTCTTT.